Listed below are T cell receptor beta chains from one sample, sequenced in a study of blood T cells in healthy people across ages. TCRdb recomputed calls from the 5' RACE reads with MiXCR, one row per CDR3 protein. Of about 830,000 distinct CDR3 sequences in the sample, 55% to 70% were seen once. Sequenced sample: blood. These receptors all come from a man aged 25 to 40 in good health. Both conserved end residues are part of each CDR3. Each record gives: CDR3 length, D gene, V gene, clone size, J gene, CDR3 protein, CDR3 DNA. The D gene is left open where the match is weak. Not every row has a clone size; where given, it reads once, few, many or a size class.

CDR3 length: 17; D gene: TRBD2; V gene: TRBV20-1; clone size: NA; J gene: TRBJ2-1; CDR3 protein: CSASPFLAGDYYNEQFF; CDR3 DNA: TGCAGTGCTAGTCCCTTCCTAGCGGGGGACTACTACAATGAGCAGTTCTTC
CDR3 length: 12; D gene: NA; V gene: TRBV6-2/TRBV6-3; clone size: few; J gene: TRBJ2-5; CDR3 protein: CASRLNQETQYF; CDR3 DNA: TGTGCCAGCAGACTCAACCAAGAGACCCAGTACTTC
CDR3 length: 12; D gene: NA; V gene: TRBV10-3; clone size: many; J gene: TRBJ2-7; CDR3 protein: CAISESTHEQYF; CDR3 DNA: TGTGCCATCAGTGAGTCTACCCACGAGCAGTACTTC
CDR3 length: 14; D gene: NA; V gene: TRBV15; clone size: NA; J gene: TRBJ2-5; CDR3 protein: CATSRDPAGETQYF; CDR3 DNA: TGTGCCACCAGCAGAGATCCAGCGGGAGAGACCCAGTACTTC
CDR3 length: 13; D gene: NA; V gene: TRBV20-1; clone size: NA; J gene: TRBJ2-7; CDR3 protein: CSAPYPGIYEQYF; CDR3 DNA: TGCAGTGCTCCCTACCCGGGGATCTACGAGCAGTACTTC
CDR3 length: 15; D gene: TRBD2; V gene: TRBV7-2; clone size: once; J gene: TRBJ2-1; CDR3 protein: CASSLTFGLAGVQFF; CDR3 DNA: TGTGCCAGCAGCTTAACGTTCGGACTAGCGGGGGTACAGTTCTTC
CDR3 length: 17; D gene: TRBD2; V gene: TRBV7-2; clone size: NA; J gene: TRBJ2-7; CDR3 protein: CASSLATSGKSVYEQYF; CDR3 DNA: TGTGCCAGCAGCTTAGCGACTAGCGGGAAGTCTGTCTACGAGCAGTACTTC
CDR3 length: 14; D gene: NA; V gene: TRBV28; clone size: once; J gene: TRBJ1-1; CDR3 protein: CASSLPIMNTEAFF; CDR3 DNA: TGTGCCAGCAGTTTACCCATTATGAACACTGAAGCTTTCTTT
CDR3 length: 19; D gene: TRBD2; V gene: TRBV6-1; clone size: NA; J gene: TRBJ2-3; CDR3 protein: CASTNLPGLAARGTDTQYF; CDR3 DNA: TGTGCCAGCACCAACCTACCGGGACTAGCGGCCCGGGGCACAGATACGCAGTATTTT
CDR3 length: 16; D gene: NA; V gene: TRBV18; clone size: NA; J gene: TRBJ2-7; CDR3 protein: CASSPSAQGGIDEQYF; CDR3 DNA: TGTGCCAGCTCACCGAGTGCGCAGGGGGGTATCGACGAGCAGTACTTC
CDR3 length: 10; D gene: NA; V gene: TRBV29-1; clone size: NA; J gene: TRBJ2-5; CDR3 protein: CVSPGDEQYF; CDR3 DNA: TGCGTCTCCCCCGGTGATGAGCAGTACTTC
CDR3 length: 13; D gene: NA; V gene: TRBV10-1; clone size: NA; J gene: TRBJ2-7; CDR3 protein: CASSPGQTHEQYF; CDR3 DNA: TGCGCCAGCAGTCCCGGCCAGACCCACGAGCAGTACTTC
CDR3 length: 11; D gene: NA; V gene: TRBV6-4; clone size: NA; J gene: TRBJ1-2; CDR3 protein: CASAPQRGYTF; CDR3 DNA: TGTGCCAGCGCCCCCCAGCGTGGCTACACCTTC
CDR3 length: 15; D gene: NA; V gene: TRBV20-1; clone size: many; J gene: TRBJ2-3; CDR3 protein: CSARARLGFTDTQYF; CDR3 DNA: TGCAGTGCTAGGGCACGACTCGGGTTCACAGATACGCAGTATTTT
CDR3 length: 13; D gene: NA; V gene: TRBV29-1; clone size: once; J gene: TRBJ1-4; CDR3 protein: CSAAMGVDEKLFF; CDR3 DNA: TGCAGCGCGGCGATGGGGGTCGATGAAAAACTGTTTTTT
CDR3 length: 14; D gene: TRBD1; V gene: TRBV28; clone size: NA; J gene: TRBJ2-7; CDR3 protein: CASRGAGGLYEQYF; CDR3 DNA: TGTGCCAGCAGAGGGGCAGGGGGCCTCTATGAGCAGTACTTC
CDR3 length: 17; D gene: NA; V gene: TRBV27; clone size: NA; J gene: TRBJ2-3; CDR3 protein: CASSHQAGRGEEDTQYF; CDR3 DNA: TGTGCCAGCAGTCATCAGGCCGGCAGGGGAGAAGAAGATACGCAGTATTTT
CDR3 length: 14; D gene: NA; V gene: TRBV29-1; clone size: NA; J gene: TRBJ1-2; CDR3 protein: CSVSQDRRTYGYTF; CDR3 DNA: TGCAGCGTTTCTCAAGACCGAAGAACCTATGGCTACACCTTC
CDR3 length: 16; D gene: NA; V gene: TRBV7-9; clone size: NA; J gene: TRBJ2-6; CDR3 protein: CASSGDGSLGANVLTF; CDR3 DNA: TGTGCCAGCAGCGGAGACGGGAGCTTAGGGGCCAACGTCCTGACTTTC
CDR3 length: 14; D gene: NA; V gene: TRBV14; clone size: NA; J gene: TRBJ2-3; CDR3 protein: CASSHVFSTDTQYF; CDR3 DNA: TGTGCCAGCAGCCACGTGTTTAGCACAGATACGCAGTATTTT
CDR3 length: 16; D gene: NA; V gene: TRBV5-6; clone size: NA; J gene: TRBJ1-1; CDR3 protein: CASSFLTYGPNTEAFF; CDR3 DNA: TGTGCCAGCAGCTTTTTAACTTACGGGCCGAACACTGAAGCTTTCTTT
CDR3 length: 15; D gene: TRBD1; V gene: TRBV7-9; clone size: NA; J gene: TRBJ1-1; CDR3 protein: CASSSIGTGGTEAFF; CDR3 DNA: TGCGCCAGCAGCTCCATCGGGACAGGGGGAACTGAAGCTTTCTTT
CDR3 length: 15; D gene: TRBD2; V gene: TRBV10-3; clone size: few; J gene: TRBJ2-5; CDR3 protein: CAISLSGRGEETQYF; CDR3 DNA: TGTGCCATCAGCCTTAGCGGGAGAGGCGAGGAGACCCAGTACTTC
CDR3 length: 18; D gene: TRBD1; V gene: TRBV29-1; clone size: NA; J gene: TRBJ2-1; CDR3 protein: CSVRGRTGANGTNNEQFF; CDR3 DNA: TGCAGCGTCCGCGGTCGAACAGGGGCTAATGGGACAAACAATGAGCAGTTCTTC
CDR3 length: 15; D gene: NA; V gene: TRBV7-2; clone size: NA; J gene: TRBJ2-1; CDR3 protein: CASSRAGTPYNEQFF; CDR3 DNA: TGTGCCAGCAGCCGTGCCGGGACGCCTTACAATGAGCAGTTCTTC
CDR3 length: 13; D gene: NA; V gene: TRBV6-1; clone size: few; J gene: TRBJ1-5; CDR3 protein: CASSPDTNQPQHF; CDR3 DNA: TGTGCCAGCAGCCCGGACACCAATCAGCCCCAGCATTTT
CDR3 length: 14; D gene: NA; V gene: TRBV27; clone size: NA; J gene: TRBJ2-5; CDR3 protein: CASSWRGLQETQYF; CDR3 DNA: TGTGCCAGTAGTTGGAGGGGACTGCAAGAGACCCAGTACTTC
CDR3 length: 14; D gene: NA; V gene: TRBV12-3/TRBV12-4; clone size: NA; J gene: TRBJ2-7; CDR3 protein: CASSLVGTNYEQYF; CDR3 DNA: TGTGCCAGCAGTTTGGTTGGCACCAACTACGAGCAGTACTTC
CDR3 length: 15; D gene: NA; V gene: TRBV5-1; clone size: NA; J gene: TRBJ2-3; CDR3 protein: CASAIGGKMTDTQYF; CDR3 DNA: TGCGCCAGCGCTATTGGCGGGAAGATGACAGATACGCAGTATTTT
CDR3 length: 18; D gene: TRBD2; V gene: TRBV9; clone size: few; J gene: TRBJ2-1; CDR3 protein: CASSGASGLADSYNEQFF; CDR3 DNA: TGTGCCAGCAGCGGCGCTTCGGGACTAGCGGACTCCTACAATGAGCAGTTCTTC
CDR3 length: 11; D gene: NA; V gene: TRBV20-1; clone size: few; J gene: TRBJ2-5; CDR3 protein: CSASHQETQYF; CDR3 DNA: TGCAGTGCTAGTCACCAGGAGACCCAGTACTTC
CDR3 length: 13; D gene: NA; V gene: TRBV20-1; clone size: NA; J gene: TRBJ1-2; CDR3 protein: CSVRLQGQPGYTF; CDR3 DNA: TGCAGTGTCAGACTTCAGGGGCAACCTGGCTACACCTTC
CDR3 length: 12; D gene: NA; V gene: TRBV18; clone size: NA; J gene: TRBJ2-5; CDR3 protein: CASSPIEETQYF; CDR3 DNA: TGTGCCAGCTCACCGATAGAAGAGACCCAGTACTTC
CDR3 length: 15; D gene: TRBD1; V gene: TRBV7-9; clone size: NA; J gene: TRBJ2-5; CDR3 protein: CASRKRTGEQSKQYF; CDR3 DNA: TGTGCCAGCAGAAAAAGGACAGGGGAGCAAAGTAAGCAGTACTTC
CDR3 length: 11; D gene: NA; V gene: TRBV29-1; clone size: NA; J gene: TRBJ2-7; CDR3 protein: CSVVASYEQYF; CDR3 DNA: TGCAGCGTTGTAGCGTCCTACGAGCAGTACTTC
CDR3 length: 16; D gene: TRBD2; V gene: TRBV5-1; clone size: NA; J gene: TRBJ2-5; CDR3 protein: CASSSRTSGRGETQYF; CDR3 DNA: TGCGCCAGCAGCTCCCGGACTAGCGGGAGAGGGGAGACCCAGTACTTC
CDR3 length: 12; D gene: NA; V gene: TRBV28; clone size: NA; J gene: TRBJ2-5; CDR3 protein: CASSLQLNEQYF; CDR3 DNA: TGTGCCAGCAGTTTACAGCTTAATGAGCAGTACTTC
CDR3 length: 12; D gene: TRBD1; V gene: TRBV20-1; clone size: NA; J gene: TRBJ2-7; CDR3 protein: CSAATGGYEQYF; CDR3 DNA: TGCAGTGCAGCGACAGGGGGCTACGAGCAGTACTTC
CDR3 length: 16; D gene: TRBD1; V gene: TRBV28; clone size: few; J gene: TRBJ2-3; CDR3 protein: CASSPPGTGGRDTQYF; CDR3 DNA: TGTGCCAGCAGCCCCCCCGGGACAGGGGGAAGGGATACGCAGTATTTT
CDR3 length: 13; D gene: NA; V gene: TRBV20-1; clone size: NA; J gene: TRBJ1-6; CDR3 protein: CSARGETHSPLHF; CDR3 DNA: TGCAGTGCTAGGGGGGAAACCCATTCACCCCTCCACTTT
CDR3 length: 14; D gene: NA; V gene: TRBV2; clone size: NA; J gene: TRBJ2-5; CDR3 protein: CASSKGRPEETQYF; CDR3 DNA: TGTGCCAGCAGTAAGGGAAGACCCGAAGAGACCCAGTACTTC
CDR3 length: 14; D gene: TRBD2; V gene: TRBV9; clone size: NA; J gene: TRBJ2-1; CDR3 protein: CASQKREGYDEQFF; CDR3 DNA: TGTGCCAGCCAGAAGCGGGAGGGATATGATGAGCAGTTCTTC
CDR3 length: 15; D gene: TRBD2; V gene: TRBV5-1; clone size: NA; J gene: TRBJ2-4; CDR3 protein: CASSLGTSGPREQYF; CDR3 DNA: TGCGCCAGCAGCTTAGGGACTAGCGGCCCCAGGGAGCAGTACTTC
CDR3 length: 12; D gene: NA; V gene: TRBV20-1; clone size: once; J gene: TRBJ2-5; CDR3 protein: CSEKDLQETQYF; CDR3 DNA: TGCAGTGAAAAAGACCTCCAAGAGACCCAGTACTTC
CDR3 length: 14; D gene: NA; V gene: TRBV4-3; clone size: few; J gene: TRBJ2-1; CDR3 protein: CASSQDLTSNEQFF; CDR3 DNA: TGCGCCAGCAGCCAAGATCTGACTAGCAATGAGCAGTTCTTC
CDR3 length: 14; D gene: NA; V gene: TRBV20-1; clone size: few; J gene: TRBJ2-1; CDR3 protein: CSAREGTTYNEQFF; CDR3 DNA: TGCAGTGCTAGAGAGGGGACAACCTACAATGAGCAGTTCTTC
CDR3 length: 16; D gene: TRBD2; V gene: TRBV6-6; clone size: few; J gene: TRBJ2-7; CDR3 protein: CASRTNLAGGPYEQYF; CDR3 DNA: TGTGCCAGCAGGACGAACCTAGCGGGAGGGCCCTACGAGCAGTACTTC
CDR3 length: 14; D gene: NA; V gene: TRBV5-1; clone size: many; J gene: TRBJ2-5; CDR3 protein: CASSQGTAQETQYF; CDR3 DNA: TGTGCCAGCAGCCAGGGGACTGCCCAAGAGACCCAGTACTTC
CDR3 length: 13; D gene: NA; V gene: TRBV9; clone size: NA; J gene: TRBJ1-1; CDR3 protein: CASSVERYTEAFF; CDR3 DNA: TGTGCCAGCAGCGTAGAGAGGTACACTGAAGCTTTCTTT
CDR3 length: 12; D gene: NA; V gene: TRBV5-1; clone size: NA; J gene: TRBJ2-5; CDR3 protein: CASSLELETQYF; CDR3 DNA: TGCGCCAGCAGCTTGGAACTAGAGACCCAGTACTTC
CDR3 length: 11; D gene: NA; V gene: TRBV6-2/TRBV6-3; clone size: NA; J gene: TRBJ2-7; CDR3 protein: CASSYPAEQYF; CDR3 DNA: TGTGCCAGCAGTTACCCGGCCGAGCAGTACTTC
CDR3 length: 15; D gene: NA; V gene: TRBV30; clone size: NA; J gene: TRBJ1-5; CDR3 protein: CAWKWGGDSNQPQHF; CDR3 DNA: TGTGCCTGGAAGTGGGGGGGAGATAGCAATCAGCCCCAGCATTTT
CDR3 length: 12; D gene: TRBD1; V gene: TRBV20-1; clone size: few; J gene: TRBJ1-2; CDR3 protein: CSVKQGSYGYTF; CDR3 DNA: TGCAGTGTCAAACAGGGGAGCTATGGCTACACCTTC
CDR3 length: 15; D gene: NA; V gene: TRBV20-1; clone size: NA; J gene: TRBJ2-1; CDR3 protein: CSARRGPGGANEQFF; CDR3 DNA: TGCAGTGCTAGAAGGGGGCCGGGCGGGGCGAATGAGCAGTTCTTC
CDR3 length: 15; D gene: TRBD1; V gene: TRBV5-1; clone size: NA; J gene: TRBJ1-2; CDR3 protein: CASSNRDRVRDGYTF; CDR3 DNA: TGCGCCAGCAGCAACCGGGACAGGGTGAGAGATGGCTACACCTTC
CDR3 length: 15; D gene: NA; V gene: TRBV5-1; clone size: few; J gene: TRBJ2-3; CDR3 protein: CASSLDLISTDTQYF; CDR3 DNA: TGCGCCAGCAGCTTGGACTTGATAAGCACAGATACGCAGTATTTT
CDR3 length: 17; D gene: TRBD1; V gene: TRBV5-5; clone size: NA; J gene: TRBJ2-3; CDR3 protein: CASSTRGTGGALDTQYF; CDR3 DNA: TGTGCCAGCAGCACCCGTGGGACAGGGGGCGCTTTGGATACGCAGTATTTT
CDR3 length: 16; D gene: NA; V gene: TRBV20-1; clone size: NA; J gene: TRBJ2-1; CDR3 protein: CSAMERGGLQNNEQFF; CDR3 DNA: TGCAGTGCTATGGAACGTGGGGGATTGCAAAACAATGAGCAGTTCTTC
CDR3 length: 14; D gene: TRBD1; V gene: TRBV7-9; clone size: NA; J gene: TRBJ2-7; CDR3 protein: CASEGDRVSSEQYF; CDR3 DNA: TGTGCCAGTGAGGGGGACAGGGTATCGAGCGAGCAGTACTTC
CDR3 length: 15; D gene: TRBD2; V gene: TRBV9; clone size: NA; J gene: TRBJ2-1; CDR3 protein: CASSTSGGPYNEQFF; CDR3 DNA: TGTGCCAGCAGCACAAGCGGGGGGCCCTACAATGAGCAGTTCTTC